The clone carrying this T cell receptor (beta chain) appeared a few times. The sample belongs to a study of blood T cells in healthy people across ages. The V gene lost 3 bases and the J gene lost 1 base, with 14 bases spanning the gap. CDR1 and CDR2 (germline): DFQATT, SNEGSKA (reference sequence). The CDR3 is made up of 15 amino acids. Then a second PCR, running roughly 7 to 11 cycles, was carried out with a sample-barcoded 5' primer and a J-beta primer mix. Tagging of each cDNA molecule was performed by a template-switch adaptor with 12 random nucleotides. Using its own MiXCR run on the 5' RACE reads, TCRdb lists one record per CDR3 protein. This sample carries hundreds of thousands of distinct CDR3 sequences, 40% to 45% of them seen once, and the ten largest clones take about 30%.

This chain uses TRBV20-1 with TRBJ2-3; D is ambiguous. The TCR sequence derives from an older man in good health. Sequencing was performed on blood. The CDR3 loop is CSASTGPRGTDTQYF. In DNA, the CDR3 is TGCAGTGCTAGTACCGGGCCCCGGGGCACAGATACGCAGTATTTT.